This is a list of T cell receptor beta chains from one sample in a study of T cell responses to AZD1222 COVID-19 vaccine. Profiling relied on immunoSEQ multiplex PCR, and the TCRdb table lists in-frame clones only, not all of them. The sample contains roughly 150,000 clones, roughly nine tenths of which appear only once. The sequencing here drew on peripheral blood, taken after recovery from COVID-19. The receptor source for this set is an adult who had recovered from COVID-19. Both conserved end residues are part of each CDR3. The D gene is left open where the match is weak. Size is stated for part of the rows, as once, few or many counts, or as a class when the clone is expanded.

size | J | V | D | DNA | CDR3
. | TRBJ2-4 | TRBV6-1 | . | TGTGCCAGCAGTGAAACAGGGACGAACATTCAGTACTTC | CASSETGTNIQYF
. | TRBJ2-4 | TRBV19 | . | TGTGCCAGTAGTCCGACTACGGGGGCCAAAAACATTCAGTACTTC | CASSPTTGAKNIQYF
few | TRBJ1-1 | TRBV7-9 | . | TGTGCCAGCAGCTTTGGGCAGGGAGAGGATGAAGCTTTCTTT | CASSFGQGEDEAFF
. | TRBJ2-7 | TRBV2 | TRBD2 | TGTGCCAGCAGGAGGCGCGGGAGTTCGGAGGAGCAGTACTTC | CASRRRGSSEEQYF
. | TRBJ1-3 | TRBV7-8 | . | TGTGCCAGCAGCCCCTCAGCCGGAAACACCATATATTTT | CASSPSAGNTIYF
. | TRBJ2-1 | TRBV29-1 | . | TGCAGCGTTCGTAAGCGGAACGCAGACAATGAGCAGTTCTTC | CSVRKRNADNEQFF
. | TRBJ2-1 | TRBV2 | TRBD1 | TGTGCCATCCAACCGGGACAGGGAAATGAGCAGTTCTTC | CAIQPGQGNEQFF
. | TRBJ1-1 | TRBV27 | . | TGTGCCAGCAGTTTCAGGGGCGCAGGGACTGAAGCTTTCTTT | CASSFRGAGTEAFF
. | TRBJ2-5 | TRBV5-4 | . | TGTGCCAGCAGCTTTGGTGGGGGGTCCCAAGAGACCCAGTACTTC | CASSFGGGSQETQYF
once | TRBJ1-2 | TRBV5-3 | TRBD1 | TGTGCCAGAAGCGGGGGGACAGGGGCTCATGGCTACACCTTC | CARSGGTGAHGYTF